This TCR beta chain was sequenced in a study of cytomegalovirus exposure and HLA in healthy donors. Healthy bone marrow donors supplied every sample. Broader study findings: An analysis was carried out later, and it reportedly showed fewer N-insertions in an Asian-associated ancestry cluster than the approximately 670-donor mean. In an earlier analysis, most TCR beta V segments were productive about 90% or about 30% of the time. Analysis performed later found 16,000 or so TCR beta sequences associated with HLA alleles at 0.05 false discovery rate.

Notes on this clone: What it binds is not known.

The study ran its PCR with 60 Vbeta and 13 Jbeta primers. The data were produced by immunoSEQ multiplex PCR, yet TCRdb's version contains in-frame clones alone and is incomplete. The table includes about 200,000 clones, 65% to 85% detected once. The CDR3 consists of 14 residues. Germline V gives CDR1 MNHEY, CDR2 SVGAGI. V dropped 5 bases and J dropped 1; count of bases not matched to a gene: 2. This TCR was recovered from a boy aged 2 to 10 in good health and CMV-seronegative. The sample was PBMCs. The chain has TRBV6-5 and TRBJ1-2; 9 nucleotides line up with TRBD1. This CDR3 reads CASSRDRVNYGYTF. The CDR3 region has the DNA TGTGCCAGCAGTCGGGACAGGGTTAACTATGGCTACACCTTC.